This is a list of T cell receptor beta chains from one sample in a study of cytomegalovirus exposure and HLA in healthy donors. The repertoire was sequenced with immunoSEQ multiplex PCR; TCRdb's copy has only in-frame clones and lacks some. Among approximately 70,000 clones, about 95% were seen once, and the ten largest hold 1%. Material: PBMCs. The receptors were gathered from a woman under 30 in good health and CMV-seronegative. Each CDR3 is given with its conserved first and last residue. A D gene is named only where the DNA matches it firmly. Expanded clones are given a class, and other clones once, few, many or no size at all.

clone size: .; CDR3 length: 14; J gene: TRBJ2-7; D gene: .; V gene: TRBV29-1; CDR3 protein: CSVSNGGLRSEQYF; CDR3 DNA: TGCAGCGTCTCAAACGGAGGGCTAAGGAGTGAGCAGTACTTC
clone size: .; CDR3 length: 13; J gene: TRBJ1-4; D gene: TRBD1; V gene: TRBV7-9; CDR3 protein: CASTDRGTEKLFF; CDR3 DNA: TGTGCCAGCACTGACAGGGGTACGGAAAAACTGTTTTTT
clone size: .; CDR3 length: 16; J gene: TRBJ2-5; D gene: TRBD2; V gene: TRBV2; CDR3 protein: CASFFGASGHQETQYF; CDR3 DNA: TGTGCCAGCTTTTTTGGGGCTAGCGGCCACCAAGAGACCCAGTACTTC
clone size: .; CDR3 length: 13; J gene: TRBJ2-2; D gene: .; V gene: TRBV15; CDR3 protein: CATSRGATGELFF; CDR3 DNA: TGTGCCACCAGCAGAGGCGCCACCGGGGAGCTGTTTTTT
clone size: .; CDR3 length: 14; J gene: TRBJ1-4; D gene: TRBD1; V gene: TRBV11-2; CDR3 protein: CASSWDRKNEKLFF; CDR3 DNA: TGTGCCAGCAGCTGGGACAGAAAAAATGAAAAACTGTTTTTT
clone size: once; CDR3 length: 12; J gene: TRBJ2-1; D gene: TRBD2; V gene: TRBV29-1; CDR3 protein: CSASGRGVEQFF; CDR3 DNA: TGCAGCGCTAGCGGGAGAGGGGTTGAGCAGTTCTTC
clone size: .; CDR3 length: 12; J gene: TRBJ2-1; D gene: .; V gene: TRBV4-2; CDR3 protein: CASSHTTSEQFF; CDR3 DNA: TGTGCCAGCAGCCACACGACATCTGAGCAGTTCTTC
clone size: .; CDR3 length: 14; J gene: TRBJ1-1; D gene: TRBD1; V gene: TRBV28; CDR3 protein: CASSTTGGVSEAFF; CDR3 DNA: TGTGCCAGCAGTACAACAGGGGGCGTATCTGAAGCTTTCTTT
clone size: .; CDR3 length: 14; J gene: TRBJ2-3; D gene: TRBD2; V gene: TRBV7-3; CDR3 protein: CASSLDGGWDTQYF; CDR3 DNA: TGTGCCAGCAGCTTAGACGGGGGGTGGGATACGCAGTATTTT
clone size: .; CDR3 length: 16; J gene: TRBJ1-1; D gene: TRBD1; V gene: TRBV6-5; CDR3 protein: CASSYGQDRVRTEAFF; CDR3 DNA: TGTGCCAGCAGTTACGGGCAGGACAGGGTACGAACTGAAGCTTTCTTT
clone size: .; CDR3 length: 13; J gene: TRBJ1-1; D gene: .; V gene: TRBV19; CDR3 protein: CASSQGMNTEAFF; CDR3 DNA: TGTGCCAGTAGTCAGGGCATGAACACTGAAGCTTTCTTT
clone size: .; CDR3 length: 14; J gene: TRBJ1-4; D gene: TRBD1; V gene: TRBV6-5; CDR3 protein: CASSYGQGVEKLFF; CDR3 DNA: TGTGCCAGCAGTTACGGCCAGGGGGTCGAAAAACTGTTTTTT
clone size: .; CDR3 length: 15; J gene: TRBJ1-2; D gene: TRBD1; V gene: TRBV7-2; CDR3 protein: CASSARQGLGSGYTF; CDR3 DNA: TGTGCCAGCAGCGCCCGACAGGGTCTTGGATCTGGCTACACCTTC
clone size: .; CDR3 length: 17; J gene: TRBJ2-1; D gene: TRBD2; V gene: TRBV12-5; CDR3 protein: CASGSTSGGLSYNEQFF; CDR3 DNA: TGTGCTAGTGGTTCGACTAGCGGGGGCCTATCCTACAATGAGCAGTTCTTC
clone size: .; CDR3 length: 16; J gene: TRBJ2-1; D gene: TRBD2; V gene: TRBV4-2; CDR3 protein: CASSQGPGSGGASIFF; CDR3 DNA: TGTGCCAGCAGCCAAGGTCCAGGTAGCGGGGGGGCCTCTATCTTCTTC
clone size: .; CDR3 length: 14; J gene: TRBJ1-2; D gene: TRBD1; V gene: TRBV28; CDR3 protein: CASSSRRGGGGYTF; CDR3 DNA: TGTGCCAGCAGTTCCCGTAGAGGGGGCGGTGGCTACACCTTC
clone size: .; CDR3 length: 14; J gene: TRBJ2-7; D gene: .; V gene: TRBV28; CDR3 protein: CASNDPGVNYEQYF; CDR3 DNA: TGTGCCAGCAACGACCCGGGAGTTAACTACGAGCAGTACTTC
clone size: once; CDR3 length: 14; J gene: TRBJ1-2; D gene: .; V gene: TRBV28; CDR3 protein: CASRRDAPNYGYTF; CDR3 DNA: TGTGCCAGCAGGCGGGATGCCCCTAACTATGGCTACACCTTC
clone size: .; CDR3 length: 14; J gene: TRBJ2-5; D gene: TRBD2; V gene: TRBV18; CDR3 protein: CASSPTGGKRAQYF; CDR3 DNA: TGTGCCAGCTCACCAACCGGGGGGAAGAGGGCCCAGTACTTC
clone size: .; CDR3 length: 13; J gene: TRBJ2-3; D gene: .; V gene: TRBV7-2; CDR3 protein: CASSLVLGDTQYF; CDR3 DNA: TGTGCCAGCAGCTTAGTGCTCGGAGATACGCAGTATTTT
clone size: once; CDR3 length: 15; J gene: TRBJ2-5; D gene: TRBD2; V gene: TRBV19; CDR3 protein: CASSISSSGWETQYF; CDR3 DNA: TGTGCCAGTAGTATATCGTCTAGCGGATGGGAGACCCAGTACTTC
clone size: .; CDR3 length: 13; J gene: TRBJ2-1; D gene: .; V gene: TRBV5-4; CDR3 protein: CASSSDSKDEQFF; CDR3 DNA: TGTGCCAGCAGCTCGGACAGTAAAGATGAGCAGTTCTTC
clone size: .; CDR3 length: 15; J gene: TRBJ2-3; D gene: TRBD2; V gene: TRBV6-1; CDR3 protein: CASLERDGSTDTQYF; CDR3 DNA: TGTGCCAGCCTCGAGCGGGACGGTTCCACAGATACGCAGTATTTT
clone size: once; CDR3 length: 14; J gene: TRBJ1-5; D gene: .; V gene: TRBV6-6; CDR3 protein: CASSGAFSNQPQHF; CDR3 DNA: TGTGCCAGCAGCGGAGCTTTTAGCAATCAGCCCCAGCATTTT
clone size: .; CDR3 length: 17; J gene: TRBJ1-5; D gene: .; V gene: TRBV4-1; CDR3 protein: CASSQVSTADGRQPQHF; CDR3 DNA: TGCGCCAGCAGCCAAGTATCAACAGCCGATGGTAGGCAGCCCCAGCATTTT
clone size: .; CDR3 length: 12; J gene: TRBJ1-2; D gene: .; V gene: TRBV14; CDR3 protein: CASSQAMGGHTF; CDR3 DNA: TGTGCCAGCAGCCAAGCCATGGGGGGGCACACCTTC
clone size: .; CDR3 length: 16; J gene: TRBJ2-3; D gene: TRBD2; V gene: TRBV6-5; CDR3 protein: CASSYSERESPDTQYF; CDR3 DNA: TGTGCCAGCAGTTACTCGGAGCGGGAGTCTCCAGATACGCAGTATTTT
clone size: .; CDR3 length: 17; J gene: TRBJ2-3; D gene: TRBD2; V gene: TRBV7-3; CDR3 protein: CASSLRLAGGGTDTQYF; CDR3 DNA: TGTGCCAGCAGCTTAAGACTAGCGGGAGGGGGCACAGATACGCAGTATTTT
clone size: .; CDR3 length: 15; J gene: TRBJ2-3; D gene: .; V gene: TRBV11-2; CDR3 protein: CASSKGGRAKDTQYF; CDR3 DNA: TGTGCCAGCAGCAAGGGGGGGAGGGCCAAAGATACGCAGTATTTT